Listed here are 2 T cell receptor beta chains from one sample, sequenced in a study of identical twins. TCRdb ran MiXCR on the 5' RACE reads and lists one entry per CDR3 protein. The sample contains 1.5 million to 2 million distinct CDR3 sequences, roughly a third of which appear only once. Sample: cord blood. Receptors originate from a newborn girl in good health.

The CDR3 reads CASSPIRGRGLWPSYEQYF. The CDR3 nucleotides read TGTGCCAGCAGCCCCATAAGAGGTAGGGGGTTGTGGCCCTCCTACGAGCAGTACTTC. The rearrangement joins TRBV11-2 to TRBJ2-7; D might be TRBD1 (6 bases). V shed 5 bases and J shed 0 bases, with 26 bases lying between them. The CDR3 extends over 19 amino acids. From germline, CDR1 is SGHAT and CDR2 FQNNGV. The whole variable domain, remainder taken from reference TRBV11-2 and TRBJ2-7, is EAGVAQSPRYKIIEKRQSVAFWCNPISGHATLYWYQQILGQGPKLLIQFQNNGVVDDSQLPKDRFSAERLKGVDSTLKIQPAKLEDSAVYLCASSPIRGRGLWPSYEQYFGPGTRLTVT.

This sequence joins TRBV20-1 and TRBJ2-3; the D gene is possibly TRBD2 (5 bases). The CDR3 length is 15 residues. Deletions cut 0 bases from V and 1 base from J, with 11 bases between. CDR1 is DFQATT and CDR2 is SNEGSKA in the germline V gene (reference sequence). The CDR3 DNA is TGCAGTGCTAGAGAGAGGAGGCGGGGCACAGATACGCAGTATTTT. It specifies CSARERRRGTDTQYF.